Listed below are T cell receptor beta chains from one sample, sequenced in a study of T cells in Graves' hyperthyroidism and ophthalmopathy. TCRdb recomputed calls from the multiplex PCR reads with MiXCR, one row per CDR3 protein. This sample yields around 100,000 distinct CDR3 sequences, of which roughly 50% are seen a single time; under 30% belongs to the top ten. Sequencing was done on a sample of blood. The receptors shown here come from a man in his forties with Graves' hyperthyroidism. The CDR3 runs from the conserved cysteine through the conserved F or W. The D gene is left open where the match is weak. A clone size is listed for some rows: how often the clone was seen (once, few, many), or a class if it is expanded.

TRBV5-1	TRBJ2-7	once	-	TGCGCCAGCAGCTTGGTGGACCACGAGCAGTACTTC	CASSLVDHEQYF
TRBV7-9	TRBJ2-3	-	TRBD2	TGTGCCAGCAGCTTAGACGGGACTAAGGCAGATACGCAGTATTTT	CASSLDGTKADTQYF
TRBV19	TRBJ1-5	-	-	TGTGCCAGCAGTAATGGGGCGCTAGGCAATCAGCCCCAGCATTTT	CASSNGALGNQPQHF
TRBV19	TRBJ2-2	-	-	TGTGCCGGTAGTATAAGGAATACCGGGGAGCTGTTTTTT	CAGSIRNTGELFF
TRBV7-9	TRBJ1-1	-	-	TGTGCCAGCAGCCAAAGGGGACGAGAGACTGAAGCTTGCTTT	CASSQRGRETEACF
TRBV20-1	TRBJ2-3	-	-	TGCAGTGCTAGAGATCAGGAGGTTGGGACTGTTACGCAGTATTTT	CSARDQEVGTVTQYF
TRBV7-9	TRBJ2-5	-	TRBD2	TGTGCCAGCAGCTTGCGGGGGGGCAAAGAGACCCAGTACTTC	CASSLRGGKETQYF
TRBV20-1	TRBJ1-5	many	-	TGCAGTGCTAGAGAAGGGTGGGCCAATCAGCCCCAGCATTTT	CSAREGWANQPQHF
TRBV6-2/TRBV6-3	TRBJ2-1	few	TRBD2	TGTGCCAGCAGTGGTGGAGCGGGGCCCGGGAACAATGAGCAGTTCTTC	CASSGGAGPGNNEQFF
TRBV3-1	TRBJ1-6	many	-	TGTGCCAGCAGCCAACGGGCGGAGAATTCACCCCTCCACTTT	CASSQRAENSPLHF
TRBV24-1	TRBJ2-5	-	-	TGTGCCACCAGTCAAGGGGGGAATCAGTACTTC	CATSQGGNQYF
TRBV29-1	TRBJ1-1	once	-	TGCAGCGTTGAGAGGGGGACCGGGGGAACGAACACTGAAGCTTTCTTT	CSVERGTGGTNTEAFF
TRBV11-1	TRBJ2-1	once	TRBD2	TGTGCCAGCAGCTTAGGGGTAGCGGGGGTGGATGAGCAGTTCTTC	CASSLGVAGVDEQFF
TRBV7-3	TRBJ2-2	many	-	TGTGCCAGCAGCTTAGTCGTCGGTAGCGGTAACACCGGGGAGCTGTTTTTT	CASSLVVGSGNTGELFF
TRBV24-1	TRBJ1-1	many	TRBD1	TGTGCCACCAGACCGACAGGGCTGGAGAACACTGAAGCTTTCTTT	CATRPTGLENTEAFF
TRBV9	TRBJ2-5	-	TRBD2	TGTGCCAGCAGCGTAGCTACGAATATGGCGGGAGTGACCCAGTACTTC	CASSVATNMAGVTQYF
TRBV5-4	TRBJ2-3	few	TRBD2	TGTGCCAGCAGCTTGGGGCTAGCGGGGGGGCTGGTCACAGATACGCAGTATTTT	CASSLGLAGGLVTDTQYF
TRBV5-1	TRBJ1-4	many	-	TGCGCCAGCAGCTTGGACGCAACTAATGAAAAACTGTTTTTT	CASSLDATNEKLFF
TRBV4-1	TRBJ2-7	many	TRBD2	TGCGCCAGCAGCCAACTGGGTGTAGCGGGAGCTGGCGAGCAGTACTTC	CASSQLGVAGAGEQYF
TRBV20-1	TRBJ1-1	-	-	TGCAGTGCTAGGCGTTGGGAGGGGACTGAAGCTTTCTTT	CSARRWEGTEAFF
TRBV24-1	TRBJ1-2	-	-	TGTGCCACCAGCAGTCCTTACGGGGAACGCGGTGGCTACACCTTC	CATSSPYGERGGYTF
TRBV7-9	TRBJ2-3	many	TRBD2	TGTGCCAGCAGCCCGCCGGAGCGGGGGGCCACAGATACGCAGTATTTT	CASSPPERGATDTQYF
TRBV5-6	TRBJ1-4	-	-	TGTGCCAGCAGCCGGTTGGGGGATGAAAAACTGTTTTTT	CASSRLGDEKLFF
TRBV4-1	TRBJ2-1	few	TRBD2	TGCGCCAGCAGCCTTGGACTAGCGGGAAGCTACAATGAGCAGTTCTTC	CASSLGLAGSYNEQFF
TRBV16	TRBJ2-5	-	TRBD1	TGTGCCAGCAGCCGATCGGACAGGGAGGCCCAAGAGACCCAGTACTTC	CASSRSDREAQETQYF
TRBV29-1	TRBJ1-6	medium-sized	-	TGCAGCGTTGGGACGGCATATAATTCACCCCTCCACTTT	CSVGTAYNSPLHF
TRBV19	TRBJ2-2	many	-	TGTGCCAGTAGTATAACTCGGAACACCGGGGAGCTGTTTTTT	CASSITRNTGELFF
TRBV6-5	TRBJ2-4	-	-	TGTGCCAGCAGTTACTCGAGTTTGGGGGCGGGTCAGTACTTC	CASSYSSLGAGQYF
TRBV6-1	TRBJ2-7	many	-	TGTGCCAGCAGTGAAGGAACCCTAACCTACGAGCAGTACTTC	CASSEGTLTYEQYF
TRBV7-2	TRBJ2-7	-	-	TGTGCCAGCAGCTCTCGACATAGGGACGGAACCTACGAGCAGTACTTC	CASSSRHRDGTYEQYF
TRBV6-2/TRBV6-3	TRBJ1-3	-	-	-	CASSRDWGRGNTICF
TRBV3-1	TRBJ1-2	-	-	TGTGCCAGCAGCGATGGGACATTTCCGCCTAACTATGGCTACACCTTC	CASSDGTFPPNYGYTF
TRBV9	TRBJ1-2	once	-	TGTGCCAGCAGCGTAGATGACTTTAACTATGGCTACACCTTC	CASSVDDFNYGYTF
TRBV12-3/TRBV12-4	TRBJ2-2	-	-	TGTGCCAGCAGTCGACAGAACACCGGGGAGCTGTTGTTT	CASSRQNTGELLF
TRBV7-2	TRBJ2-1	-	-	TGTGCCAGCAGCCAACGGTTAGCAGGCTCCTACAATGGGCAGTTCTTC	CASSQRLAGSYNGQFF
TRBV6-1	TRBJ1-5	many	-	TGTGCCACCCGGACGGTGACCCAGCTCCAGCATTTT	CATRTVTQLQHF
TRBV6-6	TRBJ2-2	many	-	TGTGCCAGCAGCAACAGGCGGCGAGGCACCGGGGAGCTGTTTTTT	CASSNRRRGTGELFF
TRBV4-3	TRBJ2-6	many	-	TGCGCCAGCAGCCACGGGTCGGGGGCCAACGTCCTGACTTTC	CASSHGSGANVLTF
TRBV28	TRBJ2-7	many	TRBD1	TGTGCCAGCAGTGCCCTCTCGAAGGGGGCTTACGAGCAGTACTTC	CASSALSKGAYEQYF